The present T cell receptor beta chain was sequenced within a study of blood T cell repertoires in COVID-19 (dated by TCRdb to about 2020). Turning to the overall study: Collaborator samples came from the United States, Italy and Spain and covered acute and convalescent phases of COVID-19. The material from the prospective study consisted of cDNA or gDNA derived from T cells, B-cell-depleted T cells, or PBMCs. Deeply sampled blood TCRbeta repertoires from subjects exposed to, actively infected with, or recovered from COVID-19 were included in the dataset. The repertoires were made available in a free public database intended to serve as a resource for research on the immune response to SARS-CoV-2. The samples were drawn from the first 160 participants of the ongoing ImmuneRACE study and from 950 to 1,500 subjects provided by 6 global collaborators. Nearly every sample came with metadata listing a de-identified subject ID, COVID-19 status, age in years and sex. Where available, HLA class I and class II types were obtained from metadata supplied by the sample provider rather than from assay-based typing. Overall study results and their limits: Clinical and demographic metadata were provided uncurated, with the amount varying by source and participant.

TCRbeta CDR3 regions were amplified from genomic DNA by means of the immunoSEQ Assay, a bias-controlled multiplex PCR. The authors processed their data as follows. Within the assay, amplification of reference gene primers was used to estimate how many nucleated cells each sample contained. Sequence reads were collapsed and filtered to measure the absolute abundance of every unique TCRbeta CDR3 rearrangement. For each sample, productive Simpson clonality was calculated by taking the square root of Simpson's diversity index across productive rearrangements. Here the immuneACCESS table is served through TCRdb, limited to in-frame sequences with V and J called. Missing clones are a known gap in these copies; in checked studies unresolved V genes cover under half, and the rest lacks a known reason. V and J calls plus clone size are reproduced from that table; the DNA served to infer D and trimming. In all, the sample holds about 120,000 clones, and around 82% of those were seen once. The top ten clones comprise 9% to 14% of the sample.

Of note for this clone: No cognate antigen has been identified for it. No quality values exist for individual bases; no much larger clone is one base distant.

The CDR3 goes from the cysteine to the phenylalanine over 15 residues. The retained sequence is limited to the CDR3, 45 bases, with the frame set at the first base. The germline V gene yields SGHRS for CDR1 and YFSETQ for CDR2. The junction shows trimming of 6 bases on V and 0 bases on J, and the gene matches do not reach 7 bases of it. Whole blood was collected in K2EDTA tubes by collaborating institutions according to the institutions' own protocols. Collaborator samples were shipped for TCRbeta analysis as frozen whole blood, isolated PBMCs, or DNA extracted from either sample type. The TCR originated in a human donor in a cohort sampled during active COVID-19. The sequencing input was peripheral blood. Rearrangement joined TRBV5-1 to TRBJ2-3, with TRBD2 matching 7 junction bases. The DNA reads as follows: TGCGCCAGCAAACTAGCGACGCCTAGCACAGATACGCAGTATTTT. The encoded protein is CASKLATPSTDTQYF.